The 15 T cell receptor beta chains below come from one sample, sequenced in a study of cytomegalovirus exposure and HLA in healthy donors. Assay used: immunoSEQ multiplex PCR; TCRdb lists only in-frame clones, some missing. The sample consists of roughly 310,000 clones, 70% to 90% of them appearing once. Sequencing used PBMCs. The receptors stem from a man younger than 45 in good health and CMV-seronegative.

This clone was recorded a few times. The chain couples TRBV2 to TRBJ1-6; D is ambiguous. The CDR3 loop spans 15 amino acids. V shed 0 bases and J shed 10 bases, with 13 bases lying between them. Germline assignment: CDR1 SNHLY and CDR2 FYNNEI. This CDR3 is CASSEAGSGSSPLHF. Written as DNA, the CDR3 is TGTGCCAGCAGTGAAGCTGGGTCGGGATCCTCACCCCTCCACTTT.

This chain uses TRBV4-3 with TRBJ2-5; 8 bases are shared with TRBD2. The CDR3 length is 15 residues. Germline V gene sequence: CDR1 LGHNA, CDR2 YSLEER. After removal of 5 bases from V and 5 bases from J, the junction contained 10 bases not matched to a gene. CDR3 coding DNA: TGCGCCAGCAGCTTTACGGGGGGGCCGGGGGAGACCCAGTACTTC. Protein: CASSFTGGPGETQYF.

This chain links TRBV5-1 with TRBJ2-1, with 9 positions matching TRBD1. The ends lost 0 bases at V and 5 bases at J; junction bases unmatched: 3. The CDR3 loop spans 15 amino acids. Germline-derived CDR1 and CDR2 are SGHRS and YFSETQ. CDR3 DNA sequence: TGCGCCAGCAGCTTGGCCGGGACAGGGAACAATGAGCAGTTCTTC. This codes for CASSLAGTGNNEQFF.

The chain has TRBV6-5 and TRBJ1-1; D is ambiguous. Germline V gives CDR1 MNHEY, CDR2 SVGAGI. The length of the CDR3 is 13 residues. Trimming shortened V by 6 bases and J by 9 bases, and 17 bases separated the two germline ends. The CDR3 DNA is TGTGCCAGCAGCACAACTTCGACAAGTCAAGCTTTCTTT. It yields the protein CASSTTSTSQAFF.

The rearrangement joins TRBV11-2 to TRBJ2-3; D may be TRBD2 (5 bases). CDR1 and CDR2 (germline): SGHAT, FQNNGV. The CDR3 is 14 amino acids. Trimming removed 1 base at V and 0 bases at J, with 5 bases between. The CDR3 sequence: CASSLGGSTDTQYF. As DNA, the CDR3 is TGTGCCAGCAGCTTAGGCGGGAGCACAGATACGCAGTATTTT.

V usage is TRBV7-6 and J usage is TRBJ2-1; TRBD2 agrees at 8 bases. This CDR3 contains 15 residues. J was trimmed by 9 bases and V by 3 bases; bases with no gene match: 10. The germline gives CDR1 SGHVS, CDR2 FNYEAQ. CDR3 in amino acids: CASSFKSGGSGEQFF. CDR3 DNA sequence: TGTGCCAGCAGCTTCAAAAGCGGGGGCAGCGGTGAGCAGTTCTTC.

The CDR3 bases are TGTGCCAGCAGCCTAGCGGGGGGAACTAGCGGTGAGCAGTTCTTC. Translating it yields CASSLAGGTSGEQFF. This chain connects TRBV9 to TRBJ2-1; TRBD2 aligns across 11 bases. Germline-derived CDR1 and CDR2 are SGDLS and YYNGEE. CDR3 length: 15 residues. The J segment lost 9 bases and the V segment lost 4 bases, leaving 9 bases of the junction unmatched.

The rearrangement uses TRBV7-2 and TRBJ2-1; 11 bases are shared with TRBD2. Germline assignment: CDR1 SGHTA and CDR2 FQGNSA. Trimming took 4 bases from V and 4 from J; bases not matched to a gene: 3. CDR3 length: 15 residues. CDR3 protein: CASSSSGGSYNEQFF. CDR3 DNA: TGTGCCAGCAGCTCTAGCGGGGGGTCGTACAATGAGCAGTTCTTC.

The chain uses TRBV27 and TRBJ1-3; D remains ambiguous. The CDR3 length is 15 residues. The germline CDR1 and CDR2 sequences are MNHEY and SMNVEV (reference sequence). The ends were cut back, 0 bases at V and 3 bases at J, with 9 bases in the middle. The CDR3 reads CASSLSYGIGNTIYF. CDR3 nucleotide sequence: TGTGCCAGCAGTTTATCCTACGGGATTGGAAACACCATATATTTT.

The rearrangement uses TRBV4-1 and TRBJ2-1; TRBD2 aligns across 10 bases. Trimming removed 0 bases from V and 6 bases from J; junction bases left unmatched: 8. The CDR3 covers 17 residues. CDR1 and CDR2 from the germline V gene are MGHRA and YSYEKL. As DNA, the CDR3 is TGCGCCAGCAGCCAAGAATGGGGCCTAGCGGGGGCCAATGAGCAGTTCTTC. Translating gives CASSQEWGLAGANEQFF.

As to this clone: Other DNA sequences of this sample code for an identical CDR3. V usage is TRBV10-2 and J usage is TRBJ1-2; 7 nucleotides align to TRBD1. With V trimmed by 6 bases and J by 5 bases, 6 bases remained unmatched. This CDR3 contains 13 residues. Per germline, CDR1 WSHSY and CDR2 SAAADI. The CDR3 DNA sequence: TGCGCCAGCAGCCCTACAGGGGAGTATGGCTACACCTTC. The encoded protein is CASSPTGEYGYTF.

This clone was detected once. The gene calls are TRBV18 and TRBJ1-3, with D possibly matching TRBD1 (6 bases). Germline lookup yields CDR1 KGHSH and CDR2 LQKENI. V gave up 2 bases and J gave up 4 bases, with 9 bases separating them. This CDR3 has 14 amino acids. The CDR3 is CASSPGTIGNTIYF. The CDR3 DNA reads as TGTGCCAGCTCACCAGGGACAATCGGAAACACCATATATTTT.

The chain carries TRBV19 and TRBJ1-4; maybe TRBD1 (5 bases). Looked up from germline, CDR1 is LNHDA and CDR2 is SQIVND (reference sequence). The CDR3 runs 13 residues. V lost 3 bases and J lost 8, with 10 bases in between. CDR3 residues: CASSIRVSEKLFF. The CDR3 DNA follows: TGTGCCAGTAGTATCAGGGTTTCGGAAAAACTGTTTTTT.

This chain joins TRBV7-6 and TRBJ2-7, with TRBD2 matching over 9 bases. The V gene end was trimmed by 6 bases and the J gene end by 3 bases; junction bases not matched to a gene: 6. Germline V gene lookup returns CDR1 SGHVS and CDR2 FNYEAQ. This CDR3 is 14 amino acids long. The CDR3 DNA follows: TGTGCCAGCAGACCTTCGACTAGCGGCTACGAGCAGTACTTC. It is translated as CASRPSTSGYEQYF.

The rearrangement links TRBV6-6 to TRBJ1-5; D is unresolved. There are 14 residues in the CDR3. The V gene's germline CDR1 is MNHNY and CDR2 SVGAGI (reference sequence). Trimming took off 8 bases at V and 1 base at J, with 12 bases between the two ends. This CDR3 reads CASRGPLSNQPQHF. The CDR3 coding sequence is TGTGCCAGCCGAGGCCCCCTAAGCAATCAGCCCCAGCATTTT.